This T cell receptor (beta chain) was observed in a study of siplizumab effects on memory and regulatory T cells. V lost 1 base and J lost 7, with 10 bases in between. Germline CDR1 reads SGHTA; CDR2 reads FQGTGA. This CDR3 is 14 amino acids long. Some clones are missing from TCRdb's copy, which holds only in-frame ones; the method was immunoSEQ multiplex PCR. This table has some 81,000 clones, approximately 95% appearing once. The sequenced material came from CD8+ T cells sorted from blood. The clonotype comes from a human donor in good health. This sequence joins TRBV7-3 and TRBJ2-2; a weak D match, TRBD2 (6 bases). The CDR3 region is CASSLSLSGGELFF. The DNA of the CDR3 is TGTGCCAGCAGCTTAAGTCTTAGCGGCGGGGAGCTGTTTTTT.